The 29 T cell receptor beta chains presented below share a single source sample, sequenced in a study of blood T cell repertoires in COVID-19. Repertoires were generated with immunoSEQ multiplex PCR, while TCRdb's copy carries only in-frame clones and drops some. The profile shows roughly 180,000 clones, around 80% of them singletons. The specimen was peripheral blood. The receptors originated from a human donor in a cohort sampled during active COVID-19.

The rearrangement uses TRBV7-2 and TRBJ2-2; TRBD2 aligns across 8 bases. J lost 2 bases, V lost 4 bases, and 3 bases had no gene match. CDR3 length: 15 residues. Germline V gene lookup returns CDR1 SGHTA and CDR2 FQGNSA. CDR3 sequence reads: CASSSSGGNTGELFF. The CDR3 region has the DNA TGTGCCAGCAGCTCCAGCGGGGGCAACACCGGGGAGCTGTTTTTT.

V gene TRBV6-6 combines with J gene TRBJ1-6, with a possible D match to TRBD1 (5 bases). V lost 7 bases and J lost 6, with 16 bases in between. The CDR3 runs to 15 residues. Germline V lookup: CDR1 MNHNY, CDR2 SVGAGI (reference sequence). CDR3 coding DNA: TGTGCCAGCACCCCCTGGGGAGGGACTAATTCACCCCTCCACTTT. Protein: CASTPWGGTNSPLHF.

This clone appeared a few times. The chain employs TRBV7-6 and TRBJ1-3, with D tentatively TRBD1 (5 bases). CDR1 and CDR2 (germline): SGHVS, FNYEAQ. The CDR3 is 15 amino acids. The V end lost 1 base, the J end lost 0 bases, and 7 bases lay between the germline ends. The CDR3 sequence is CASSLETGSGNTIYF. The CDR3 DNA reads as TGTGCCAGCAGCTTAGAAACAGGCTCTGGAAACACCATATATTTT.

The chain combines TRBV5-1 with TRBJ1-1; D may be TRBD1 (5 bases). The V end lost 4 bases, the J end lost 4 bases, and 11 bases lay between the germline ends. The CDR3 runs to 13 residues. CDR1 is SGHRS, CDR2 YFSETQ, per germline. The CDR3 DNA is TGCGCCAGCAGCGGGGGGGAGGCCACTGAAGCTTTCTTT. This codes for CASSGGEATEAFF.

The chain is built from TRBV7-9 and TRBJ1-1; a weak D match, TRBD1 (5 bases). CDR1 SEHNR and CDR2 FQNEAQ come from the germline V gene (reference sequence). This CDR3 is 16 amino acids long. Trimming removed 4 bases at V and 2 bases at J, with 17 bases between. The CDR3 loop is CASSSRQTGDNTEAFF. The DNA for the CDR3 is TGTGCCAGCAGCTCCAGACAGACCGGAGACAACACTGAAGCTTTCTTT.

The chain employs TRBV15 and TRBJ2-5, with 7 bases lining up with TRBD1. V shed 3 bases and J 4 bases; nucleotides not matched to a gene: 8. Per germline, CDR1 LNHNV and CDR2 YYDKDF (reference sequence). CDR3 length equals 15 residues. CDR3 coding DNA: TGTGCCACCAGCAGGTCAACAGGGGTGGGAGAGACCCAGTACTTC. This gives the protein CATSRSTGVGETQYF.

This clone showed up just once. This sequence joins TRBV7-9 and TRBJ2-6, with TRBD1 matching 8 bases. Germline CDR1 is SEHNR and CDR2 is FQNEAQ (reference sequence). V trimming: 1 base; J trimming: 2 bases; junction bases outside the gene matches: 1. This CDR3 has 16 amino acids. CDR3: CASSLEDRAGANVLTF. DNA of the CDR3: TGTGCCAGCAGCTTAGAGGACAGGGCTGGGGCCAACGTCCTGACTTTC.

In DNA form, the CDR3 reads TGTGCCAGCAGTTTATCCGCCGACAGGGCGAACACCGGGGAGCTGTTTTTT. Protein product: CASSLSADRANTGELFF. This chain joins TRBV27 and TRBJ2-2; 7 bases are a match to TRBD1. Germline V gives CDR1 MNHEY, CDR2 SMNVEV (reference sequence). Germline trimming cut 0 bases from V and 0 bases from J; bases unmatched to any gene: 4. The CDR3 is 17 residues long.

Note on this clone: An end of the junction does not agree with germline; a read error may underlie this. The gene calls are TRBV7-9 and TRBJ2-5, with 8 bases identical to TRBD2. Germline V gene sequence: CDR1 SEHNR, CDR2 FQNEAQ (reference sequence). This CDR3 spans 16 amino acids. The CDR3 region has the DNA TGTGCCAGCAGCCCCCGGGGTAGCGGGGACCAAAAGACCCAGTACTTC. It is translated as CASSPRGSGDQKTQYF.

The V call is TRBV11-3, the J call TRBJ1-1; weak D call: TRBD1 (5 bases). The CDR3 runs 15 residues. Trimming took 0 bases from V and 0 from J, leaving 8 bases between them. Germline CDR1 and CDR2: SGHNT and YENEEA. The CDR3 DNA reads TGTGCCAGCAGCTTAGATTCAGGGATGAACACTGAAGCTTTCTTT. Its protein is CASSLDSGMNTEAFF.

The rearrangement joins TRBV21-1 to TRBJ1-6; the tabulated D call, TRBD1, remains unverified against the DNA. TRBV21-1 is listed as a pseudogene. The CDR3 length is 18 residues. Written as DNA, the CDR3 is TGTGCCAGCAGCAAAGATCGGGACAACAGCTCCTATAATTCACCCCTCCACTTT. It translates to CASSKDRDNSSYNSPLHF.

The chain combines TRBV5-4 with TRBJ1-1; 7 bases map to TRBD1. Unmatched junction bases numbered 7, after V lost 7 bases and J lost 1 base. This CDR3 has 14 amino acids. Germline V gene lookup returns CDR1 SGHNT and CDR2 YYREEE (reference sequence). In DNA, the CDR3 is TGTGCCAGCTTCACCAGGACAGGGAACACTGAAGCTTTCTTT. Translation gives CASFTRTGNTEAFF.

The chain combines TRBV19 with TRBJ1-2; possible D gene TRBD1, 6 bases. V lost 5 bases and J lost 4, with 17 bases in between. Germline V gene sequence: CDR1 LNHDA, CDR2 SQIVND (reference sequence). The CDR3 totals 15 residues. The CDR3 sequence is CASSPEVRGLYGYTF. Written as DNA, the CDR3 is TGTGCCAGTAGTCCCGAGGTCAGGGGCCTCTATGGCTACACCTTC. Full variable domain (rest looked up from reference TRBV19 and TRBJ1-2): DGGITQSPKYLFRKEGQNVTLSCEQNLNHDAMYWYRQDPGQGLRLIYYSQIVNDFQKGDIAEGYSVSREKKESFPLTVTSAQKNPTAFYLCASSPEVRGLYGYTFGSGTRLTVV.

With regard to this clone: The sample has other DNA sequences that encode this CDR3 too. The V and J genes are TRBV9 and TRBJ2-7; the match to TRBD2 covers 8 bases. Germline V gene data show CDR1 as SGDLS and CDR2 as YYNGEE. V shed 1 base, J shed 0 bases, and the junction held 0 bases outside the gene matches. This CDR3 is 14 amino acids long. The CDR3 sequence: CASSVSGGSYEQYF. In DNA form, the CDR3 reads TGTGCCAGCAGCGTAAGCGGGGGCTCCTACGAGCAGTACTTC.

The rearrangement joins TRBV9 to TRBJ1-6, with D hard to call. The V gene lost 5 bases and the J gene lost 6 bases, with 9 bases spanning the gap. Germline V gene data show CDR1 as SGDLS and CDR2 as YYNGEE. The CDR3 is 13 amino acids. The CDR3 reads CASRSSVNSPLHF. In DNA, the CDR3 is TGTGCCAGCAGATCGTCAGTTAATTCACCCCTCCACTTT.

In DNA form, the CDR3 reads TGTGCCAGCAGCGTAGTCGGGGGGGCTTGGTACGAGCAGTTCTTC. Residues: CASSVVGGAWYEQFF. The chain recombines TRBV9 with TRBJ2-1, with 8 bases aligning to TRBD2. Germline V lookup: CDR1 SGDLS, CDR2 YYNGEE. CDR3 length: 15 residues. The V segment lost 0 bases and the J segment 10 bases; nucleotides outside the gene matches: 9.

CDR3 DNA sequence: TGTGCCTGGAGTCCTAGCGGGGGGGTGATGTACGAGCAGTACTTC. This codes for CAWSPSGGVMYEQYF. The chain employs TRBV30 and TRBJ2-7, with 12 bases identical to TRBD2. Germline V gives CDR1 GTSNPN, CDR2 SVGIG (reference sequence). The CDR3 has 15 residues. J was trimmed by 4 bases and V by 2 bases; bases with no gene match: 6.

The V gene is TRBV27, the J gene TRBJ1-6; D unclear. V was cut by 0 bases and J by 14 bases, with 8 bases left in between. This CDR3 has 12 amino acids. Germline V gives CDR1 MNHEY, CDR2 SMNVEV (reference sequence). The CDR3 DNA sequence: TGTGCCAGCAGTTTATCCGGGGTGGCCCTCCACTTT. As protein: CASSLSGVALHF.

The V gene is TRBV5-1, the J gene TRBJ2-3; 10 nucleotides align to TRBD2. CDR1 and CDR2 from the germline V gene are SGHRS and YFSETQ. J lost 1 base, V lost 0 bases, and 2 bases had no gene match. This CDR3 is 16 amino acids long. CDR3 in DNA: TGCGCCAGCAGCTTGGTTAGCGGGGGGCGCACAGATACGCAGTATTTT. Translation: CASSLVSGGRTDTQYF.

V is TRBV21-1 and J is TRBJ2-7; TRBD1, the D gene given by the table, was not confirmed from the DNA. TRBV21-1 is a pseudogene locus. This CDR3 comprises 13 residues. CDR3 region: CASSKVATYEQYF. Written as DNA, the CDR3 is TGTGCCAGCAGCAAAGTGGCCACCTACGAGCAGTACTTC.

The chain joins TRBV5-1 to TRBJ1-1; tentatively, D is TRBD1 (6 bases). This CDR3 has 16 residues. The V gene lost 1 base and the J gene lost 6 bases, with 19 bases spanning the gap. Per the germline V gene, CDR1 is SGHRS and CDR2 is YFSETQ. CDR3 nucleotide sequence: TGCGCCAGCAGCTTGTTTAGTAGTCAGGCAGGGGCTGAAGCTTTCTTT. This codes for CASSLFSSQAGAEAFF.

V gene TRBV9 combines with J gene TRBJ2-2; 9 bases are a match to TRBD1. The CDR3 totals 17 residues. CDR1 is SGDLS, CDR2 YYNGEE, per germline. J was trimmed by 6 bases and V by 1 base; bases with no gene match: 10. The CDR3 spells CASSVRVRTGGPGELFF. The CDR3 region has the DNA TGTGCCAGCAGCGTAAGAGTGAGAACAGGGGGCCCCGGGGAGCTGTTTTTT.

The chain couples TRBV19 to TRBJ1-1; D may be TRBD1 (5 bases). CDR1 is LNHDA, CDR2 SQIVND, per germline (reference sequence). The germline V and J ends were trimmed by 5 bases and 11 bases, with 12 bases remaining between them. CDR3 length equals 11 residues. The CDR3 nucleotides read TGTGCCAGTAGTCGGCAGGGTGGCGCTTTCTTT. It yields the protein CASSRQGGAFF.

This clone was observed a single time. This chain links TRBV7-9 with TRBJ2-1; 9 bases are shared with TRBD1. CDR3 length equals 15 residues. V dropped 3 bases and J dropped 9; count of bases not matched to a gene: 9. Germline loops: CDR1 SEHNR, CDR2 FQNEAQ (reference sequence). CDR3 sequence: CASSFLRDRVGEQFF. The DNA for the CDR3 is TGTGCCAGCAGCTTCCTCCGGGACAGGGTGGGTGAGCAGTTCTTC.

The V gene is TRBV11-1, the J gene TRBJ2-6; tentatively, D is TRBD1 (6 bases). Germline-derived CDR1 and CDR2 are SGHAT and FQDESV (reference sequence). The CDR3 has 15 residues. V dropped 1 base and J dropped 2 bases, with 6 bases sitting between them. The CDR3 nucleotides are TGTGCCAGCAGCTTAGACAGGGCTGGGGCCAACGTCCTGACTTTC. Translation: CASSLDRAGANVLTF.

The rearrangement uses TRBV5-1 and TRBJ1-1; possibly TRBD1 for D (6 bases). Germline V gene lookup returns CDR1 SGHRS and CDR2 YFSETQ. This CDR3 spans 14 amino acids. The ends were cut back, 7 bases at V and 1 base at J, with 14 bases in the middle. CDR3 loop: CASREGVTNTEAFF. As DNA, the CDR3 is TGCGCCAGCCGGGAGGGGGTAACGAACACTGAAGCTTTCTTT.

This clone was seen a few times. This sequence joins TRBV5-5 and TRBJ2-7; D may be TRBD1 (6 bases). V was trimmed by 5 bases and J by 0 bases, leaving 12 bases between them. This CDR3 contains 14 residues. Germline loops: CDR1 SGHKS, CDR2 YYEKEE (reference sequence). The DNA for the CDR3 is TGTGCCAGCAGTTGGACAGCTCTCTCCTACGAGCAGTACTTC. Amino acids: CASSWTALSYEQYF.

CDR3 nucleotide sequence: TGCGCCAGCAGCAACACAGGGGGGAATAATGAAAAACTGTTTTTT. Translated: CASSNTGGNNEKLFF. The V gene is TRBV4-1, the J gene TRBJ1-4, with 8 bases matching TRBD1. Germline-derived CDR1 and CDR2 are MGHRA and YSYEKL. Germline trimming cut 5 bases from V and 4 bases from J; bases unmatched to any gene: 6. The CDR3 covers 15 residues.

This chain links TRBV13 with TRBJ1-2, with 7 bases fitting TRBD1. V lost 5 bases and J lost 0; bases outside the gene matches: 21. The CDR3 length is 20 residues. Germline assignment: CDR1 PRHDT and CDR2 FYEKMQ (reference sequence). CDR3 sequence (DNA): TGTGCCAGCAGCGGTCCCGGGACAGACCTAGGCCGGCGGGCTAACTATGGCTACACCTTC. Protein: CASSGPGTDLGRRANYGYTF.